This entry lists 25 T cell receptor beta chains sequenced from one sample in a study of tumor and adjacent non-tumor tissue in lung cancer. A modified ARM-PCR protocol with three rounds of nested PCR amplified TCRbeta. TCRdb called the multiplex PCR reads again in MiXCR, with one record for every CDR3 protein. The sample lists around 82,000 distinct CDR3 sequences, 80% to 90% occurring once. RNA was extracted from bulk tissue without any cell sorting. More than 3 cm separated this lung sample from the edge of the tumor. The sample consisted of distant non-tumor lung tissue. The source is a man in his sixties with non-small cell lung cancer.

Regarding this clonotype: Just one base apart from a much larger clone, this may be a read error. V is TRBV5-4 and J is TRBJ1-6; 7 positions agree with TRBD1. There are 14 residues in the CDR3. The trim removed 6 bases at V and 10 bases at J, leaving 10 bases unmatched. Germline values: CDR1 SGHNT, CDR2 YYREEE (reference sequence). The CDR3 spells CASIFRDSQSPLHF. The DNA for the CDR3 is TGTGCCAGCATCTTCCGGGACAGTCAATCACCCCTCCACTTT.

Concerning this clonotype: This likely comes from a read error, as the CDR3 has no conserved phenylalanine or tryptophan at its end. The chain uses TRBV20-1 and TRBJ2-7; 12 nucleotides match TRBD2. The CDR3 contains 13 residues. V lost 6 bases to trimming and J lost 2 bases; unmatched junction nucleotides: 2. Germline CDR1 is DFQATT and CDR2 is SNEGSKA (reference sequence). The CDR3 DNA reads TGCAGTGCAAGGACTAGCGGGACCTACGAGCAGTACTGC. Translating gives CSARTSGTYEQYC.

A remark on this clonotype: Mismatch with germline at one junction end may stem from a read error. The V and J genes are TRBV6-2 or TRBV6-3 and TRBJ1-5, with TRBD1 matching over 7 bases. The CDR3 is made up of 16 amino acids. Germline CDR1 and CDR2: MNHEY and SVGEGT. This CDR3 is CVSRRQGRSGNQPQHF. For the CDR3, the DNA is TGTGTCAGCAGGCGACAGGGACGAAGTGGGAATCAGCCCCAGCATTTT.

J is TRBJ2-1 and V is TRBV11-1; 7 bases match TRBD2. The J segment lost 9 bases and the V segment lost 5 bases, leaving 10 bases of the junction unmatched. Germline CDR1 reads SGHAT; CDR2 reads FQDESV (reference sequence). This CDR3 spans 14 amino acids. The CDR3, as DNA: TGTGCCAGCAGCCACGCACGGGAGGTCCCTGAGCAGTTCTTC. Residues: CASSHAREVPEQFF.

Note on this clonotype: A clone one base away is much larger, so this may be a read error. The chain employs TRBV5-4 and TRBJ2-3; D ambiguous. The CDR3 extends over 12 amino acids. Germline CDR1 and CDR2: SGHNT and YYREEE (reference sequence). The CDR3 DNA reads TGTGCCAGCAACTTGGCCACAGATACGCAGTATTTT. It specifies CASNLATDTQYF.

Notes on this clonotype: Because it lacks the conserved phenylalanine or tryptophan at the end, this CDR3 is likely a read error. The chain uses TRBV6-1 and TRBJ1-3; possible D gene TRBD1, 5 bases. V dropped 11 bases and J dropped 5 bases, with 16 bases sitting between them. CDR3 size: 13 residues. The germline gives CDR1 MNHNS, CDR2 SASEGT. The CDR3 region is CAGTSGNRNTIYL. The CDR3 nucleotides read TGTGCCGGCACTTCAGGGAATAGAAACACCATATATCTT.

On this clonotype itself: The junction shows a germline mismatch at one end, possibly a read error. The V call is TRBV20-1, the J call TRBJ2-1; 10 bases agree with TRBD2. Germline loops: CDR1 DFQATT, CDR2 SNEGSKA (reference sequence). CDR3 length: 15 amino acids. In DNA, the CDR3 is TGTGGTGCTCTGGGACTAGCGAGCTCCTACAATGAGCAGTTCTTC. Amino acids: CGALGLASSYNEQFF.

This clonotype was seen a handful of times. This likely comes from a read error, as the CDR3 has no conserved phenylalanine or tryptophan at its end. The chain links TRBV6-1 to TRBJ2-2; the D is unclear. The V end lost 7 bases, the J end lost 5 bases, and 20 bases lay between the germline ends. The germline V gene has CDR1 MNHNS and CDR2 SASEGT. The CDR3 totals 16 residues. CDR3 amino acids: CASKRKDGLGTGELFI. As DNA, the CDR3 is TGTGCCAGCAAGCGTAAGGACGGATTGGGGACCGGGGAGCTGTTTATT.

V and J are TRBV28 and TRBJ1-2; 8 nucleotides match TRBD1. V lost 6 bases, J lost 7 bases, and 10 bases stayed unmatched. CDR3 length: 14 amino acids. Germline V lookup: CDR1 MDHEN, CDR2 SYDVKM. The CDR3 nucleotides read TGTGCCAGCAGCCCGGGACAGGCGTCGATTGGCTACACCTTC. It yields the protein CASSPGQASIGYTF.

Of note for this clonotype: A much more abundant neighbour one base away suggests this may be a read error. The J gene is TRBJ2-7, the V gene TRBV5-6, with D possibly TRBD1 on 6 matching bases. Germline lookup yields CDR1 SGHDT and CDR2 YYEEEE. This CDR3 is 14 amino acids long. The ends were cut back, 0 bases at V and 3 bases at J, with 10 bases in the middle. The chain's CDR3 is CASSLGQAFYEQYF. For the CDR3, the DNA is TGTGCCAGCAGCTTGGGACAGGCCTTCTACGAGCAGTACTTC.

Regarding this clonotype: Compared with germline, one end of the junction differs, possibly owing to a read error. The rearrangement links TRBV6-6 to TRBJ2-1, with TRBD2 matching over 9 bases. CDR3 length: 15 amino acids. Germline CDR1 is MNHNY and CDR2 is SVGAGI (reference sequence). CDR3 residues: CANSWGGGAYDEQFF. For the CDR3, the DNA is TGTGCCAACAGTTGGGGCGGGGGGGCCTACGATGAACAGTTCTTC.

A word on this clonotype: The junction and the germline gene differ at one end; a read error may be behind it. This sequence joins TRBV20-1 and TRBJ2-2, with D possibly being TRBD2 (5 bases). CDR3 size: 17 residues. CDR1 and CDR2 from the germline V gene are DFQATT and SNEGSKA (reference sequence). CDR3 bases: TGCAGTGCTAGAGCTTCGGGTGAGGGAAGCAACACCGGGGAGCTTTTTTTT. This encodes CSARASGEGSNTGELFF.

V usage is TRBV11-2 and J usage is TRBJ2-7; D is undetermined. CDR1 is SGHAT, CDR2 FQNNGV, per germline. The V and J ends lost 5 bases and 4 bases respectively, with 9 bases between them. This CDR3 has 12 amino acids. The CDR3 coding sequence is TGTGCCAGCAGCCAGAACTGGTACGAGCAGTACTTC. Translating it yields CASSQNWYEQYF. The entire variable domain, with the rest obtained from reference TRBV11-2 and TRBJ2-7, is as follows: EAGVAQSPRYKIIEKRQSVAFWCNPISGHATLYWYQQILGQGPKLLIQFQNNGVVDDSQLPKDRFSAERLKGVDSTLKIQPAKLEDSAVYLCASSQNWYEQYFGPGTRLTVT.

This clonotype was observed a few times. The rearrangement joins TRBV20-1 to TRBJ2-7; a weak D match, TRBD2 (5 bases). CDR1 and CDR2 (germline): DFQATT, SNEGSKA (reference sequence). The CDR3 consists of 12 residues. CDR3: CRVSAVTYEQYF. The CDR3 region has the DNA TGCAGAGTTAGCGCGGTCACCTACGAGCAGTACTTC.

In regard to this clonotype: One junction end disagrees with the germline gene, perhaps due to a read error. The chain couples TRBV11-2 to TRBJ2-5; 7 nucleotides align to TRBD1. CDR1 SGHAT and CDR2 FQNNGV come from the germline V gene. The CDR3 sequence is 14 residues long. The CDR3 region is CVSSSGQDVETQYF. In DNA, the CDR3 is TGTGTCAGCAGCTCCGGACAGGATGTGGAGACCCAGTACTTC.

For this clonotype: The conserved phenylalanine or tryptophan is not found at the CDR3 terminus, so this likely reflects a read error. The rearrangement joins TRBV4-1 to TRBJ1-1; tentatively, D is TRBD1 (5 bases). Trimming removed 6 bases at V and 7 bases at J, with 15 bases between. In germline, CDR1 is MGHRA, CDR2 YSYEKL. The CDR3 is made up of 13 amino acids. The CDR3: CASRRGEDIEAFI. CDR3 DNA: TGCGCCAGCAGGCGAGGGGAGGACATTGAAGCTTTCATT.

This clonotype came up many times. The chain joins TRBV12-1 to TRBJ2-1; the table names TRBD2, a call not compared with the DNA. TRBV12-1 constitutes a pseudogene. The CDR3 length is 15 residues. The CDR3 reads CASSFVAGVADEQFF. The DNA for the CDR3 is TGTGCCAGCAGCTTTGTGGCGGGAGTTGCTGATGAGCAGTTCTTC.

With respect to this clonotype: The junction differs from germline at one of its ends, possibly a read error. The chain couples TRBV5-6 to TRBJ1-6; no clear D. Germline loops: CDR1 SGHDT, CDR2 YYEEEE. This CDR3 region has 16 residues. CDR3 DNA: TGTGTCAGCAGATTGCTGTTTGGCTCCTATAATTCACCCCTCTACTTT. Translated: CVSRLLFGSYNSPLYF. The full variable domain, with the rest looked up from reference TRBV5-6 and TRBJ1-6, is DAGVTQSPTHLIKTRGQQVTLRCSPKSGHDTVSWYQQALGQGPQFIFQYYEEEERQRGNFPDRFSGHQFPNYSSELNVNALLLGDSALYLCVSRLLFGSYNSPLYFGNGTRLTVT.

This clonotype showed up many times. The chain is built from TRBV7-9 and TRBJ2-7; D is ambiguous. V gave up 3 bases and J gave up 1 base, with 4 bases separating them. Germline lookup yields CDR1 SEHNR and CDR2 FQNEAQ (reference sequence). This CDR3 spans 12 amino acids. CDR3 in amino acids: CASSFASYEQYF. The DNA of the CDR3 is TGTGCCAGCAGCTTCGCGTCCTACGAGCAGTACTTC.

Worth noting for this clonotype: A read error may explain this, as a much larger clone is one base away. This chain uses TRBV20-1 with TRBJ1-5; D perhaps matches TRBD1 (6 bases). The CDR3 is 13 amino acids. The germline gives CDR1 DFQATT, CDR2 SNEGSKA (reference sequence). Trimming removed 7 bases at V and 7 bases at J, with 17 bases between. This chain's CDR3 is CSDPQGPGQPQHF. The CDR3 nucleotides read TGCAGTGACCCTCAGGGGCCCGGACAGCCCCAGCATTTT.

Concerning this clonotype: The conserved phenylalanine or tryptophan is not found at the CDR3 terminus, so this likely reflects a read error. The CDR3 DNA follows: TGTGCCAGCGGCAATGGGGGAGTCACTCGGTACAAGCAGTACTCC. Translating it yields CASGNGGVTRYKQYS. The chain has TRBV6-5 and TRBJ2-7; tentatively, D is TRBD1 or TRBD2 (5 bases each). The V end was cut by 8 bases, the J end by 8 bases, with 25 bases between. Germline values: CDR1 MNHEY, CDR2 SVGAGI. The CDR3 sequence is 15 residues long.

Concerning this clonotype itself: One end of the junction does not line up with germline, which may come from a read error. The J gene is TRBJ2-3, the V gene TRBV12-3 or TRBV12-4; D not resolved. This CDR3 contains 11 residues. The CDR3 DNA sequence: TGTGCCATCAGTTACACAGATACGCTGTATTTT. Its protein product is CAISYTDTLYF.

As to this clonotype: This could be a read error, since a much larger clone is one nucleotide away. The V and J genes are TRBV11-2 and TRBJ2-1; the D is unclear. CDR3 length equals 15 residues. Germline V gives CDR1 SGHAT, CDR2 FQNNGV. V lost 6 bases to trimming and J lost 1 base, with 13 bases between them. The CDR3, as DNA: TGTGCCAGCAGACCTCTGGGCAAATCCTACAATGAGCAGTTCTTC. It is translated as CASRPLGKSYNEQFF. The entire variable domain, with the rest obtained from reference TRBV11-2 and TRBJ2-1, is as follows: EAGVAQSPRYKIIEKRQSVAFWCNPISGHATLYWYQQILGQGPKLLIQFQNNGVVDDSQLPKDRFSAERLKGVDSTLKIQPAKLEDSAVYLCASRPLGKSYNEQFFGPGTRLTVL.

A note on this clonotype: Compared with germline, one end of the junction differs, possibly owing to a read error. The V gene is TRBV7-8, the J gene TRBJ2-3; the match to TRBD2 covers 7 bases. CDR1 is SGHVS and CDR2 is FQNEAQ in the germline V gene. This CDR3 region has 14 residues. The CDR3 bases are TGTGCCAGCAGCCGGCGGGAGAACATAGATACGCAATATTTT. This translates into CASSRRENIDTQYF.

On this clonotype itself: The junction shows a germline mismatch at one end, possibly a read error. J is TRBJ1-1 and V is TRBV20-1, with no clear D. The CDR3 totals 14 residues. The germline gives CDR1 DFQATT, CDR2 SNEGSKA (reference sequence). CDR3 nucleotides: TGCGGTGCTAGAGGCGATTCGAGTGTGGGTGAAGCTTTCTTT. Its translation: CGARGDSSVGEAFF.